This T cell receptor (beta chain) originates from a study of control samples from healthy donors and cancer patients. V lost 4 bases and J 0 bases, leaving 16 bases between the germline ends. Germline CDR1 and CDR2: MNHEY and SMNVEV (reference sequence). CDR3 length: 17 residues. This clone was counted a single time. Some clones are missing from TCRdb's copy, which holds only in-frame ones; the method was immunoSEQ multiplex PCR. The sample comprises more than 50,000 clones, 75% to 85% of which are singletons, and about 5% rests with the top ten. Input material: blood. The TCR comes from a man between 40 and 49 years old in good health. This chain joins TRBV27 and TRBJ1-5, with D perhaps TRBD1 (6 bases). CDR3 in amino acids: CASSSRGGPYSNQPQHF. The CDR3, as DNA: TGTGCCAGCAGTTCCCGAGGGGGACCCTATAGCAATCAGCCCCAGCATTTT.